This TCR beta chain was documented in a study of T cell changes during pregnancy in multiple sclerosis (dated by TCRdb to between 2017 and 2020). Broadly, across the study: The study looked at changes in the T cell repertoire across pregnancy in women with multiple sclerosis.

To prepare the library, the immunoSEQ multiplex PCR assay was applied. Not all clones reach the TCRdb copy of this immuneACCESS table, which keeps in-frame sequences only. Checked studies attribute under half of the gap to unresolved V genes and leave the rest unexplained. This sample has approximately 130,000 clones in its table, and about 96% of those were observed once. Clones ranked in the top ten supply less than 0.55% of the sample. Concerning this clone itself: Its antigen target is currently unknown. No much larger clone exists at a distance of one base, and base qualities are not known.

This clonotype originated in a female donor with multiple sclerosis, enrolled in a pregnancy study. Sequencing was performed on peripheral blood, taken after pregnancy.

The CDR3 region reads CASSVDPTGGLTDTQYF. The DNA sequence is given as TGTGCCAGCAGCGTAGACCCGACAGGGGGCCTCACAGATACGCAGTATTTT. This receptor chain uses TRBV9 and TRBJ2-3; TRBD1 agrees with 10 junctional bases. Spanning cysteine to phenylalanine, the CDR3 consists of 17 amino acids. Just the 51-base CDR3 DNA is kept, in frame starting at base 1. V is pruned by 0 bases and J by 2 bases, leaving 6 bases of the junction without a gene match. From a lookup of the germline V gene, CDR1 and CDR2 are SGDLS and YYNGEE.